This T cell receptor beta chain appears in the sequencing data of a study of blood T cell repertoires in COVID-19. Study-wide context: Researchers got acute and convalescent COVID-19 samples from the United States, Italy and Spain. PBMCs, B-cell-depleted T cells, or T cells provided the cDNA or gDNA that made up the material.

This CDR3 has 15 residues. With 6 bases clipped from V and 5 bases from J, the junction kept 11 bases outside the gene matches. Germline loops: CDR1 SNHLY, CDR2 FYNNEI. The protocol was immunoSEQ multiplex PCR, while the TCRdb copy is restricted to in-frame clones and leaves out a portion. This sample yields approximately 200,000 clones, of which roughly nine tenths are seen a single time; around 1.1% belongs to the top ten. The count of this clone is one. The clonotype originates from a man aged 25-40 years with acute or convalescent COVID-19. V is TRBV2 and J is TRBJ1-1; 8 bases agree with TRBD1. The sequenced material came from peripheral blood. CDR3 nucleotides: TGTGCCAGCAGCGGCAGACAGGGGAGATGGACTGAAGCTTTCTTT. As protein: CASSGRQGRWTEAFF.